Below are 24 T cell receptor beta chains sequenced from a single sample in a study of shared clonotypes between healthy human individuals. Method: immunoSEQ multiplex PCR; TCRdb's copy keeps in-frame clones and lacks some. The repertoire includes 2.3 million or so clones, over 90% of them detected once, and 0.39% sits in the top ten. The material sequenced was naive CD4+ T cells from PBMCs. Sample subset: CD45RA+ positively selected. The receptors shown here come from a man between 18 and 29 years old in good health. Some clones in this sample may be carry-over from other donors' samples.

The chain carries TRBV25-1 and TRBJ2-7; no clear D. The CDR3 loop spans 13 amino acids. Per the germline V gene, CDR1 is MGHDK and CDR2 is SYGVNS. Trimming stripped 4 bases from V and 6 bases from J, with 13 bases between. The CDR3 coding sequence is TGTGCCAGCAGTGTTGGAGCTCGGCGCGAGCAGTACTTC. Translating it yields CASSVGARREQYF.

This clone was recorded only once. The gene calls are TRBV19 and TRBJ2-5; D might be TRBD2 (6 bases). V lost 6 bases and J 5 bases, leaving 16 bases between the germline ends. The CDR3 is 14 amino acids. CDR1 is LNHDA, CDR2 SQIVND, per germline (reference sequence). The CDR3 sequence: CASSAGSGGETQYF. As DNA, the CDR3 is TGTGCCAGTAGCGCGGGATCCGGCGGCGAGACCCAGTACTTC.

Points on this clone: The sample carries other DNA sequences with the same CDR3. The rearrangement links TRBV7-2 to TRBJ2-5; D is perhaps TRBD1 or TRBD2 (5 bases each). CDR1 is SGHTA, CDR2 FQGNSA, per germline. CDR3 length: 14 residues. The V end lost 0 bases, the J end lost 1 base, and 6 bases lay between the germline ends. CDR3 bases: TGTGCCAGCAGCTTAGCCGGGACCCAAGAGACCCAGTACTTC. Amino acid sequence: CASSLAGTQETQYF.

CDR3 amino acids: CASTPETQYF. DNA of the CDR3: TGTGCCAGCACCCCAGAGACCCAGTACTTC. V gene TRBV28 combines with J gene TRBJ2-5; D gene ambiguous. The CDR3 runs to 10 residues. Between the trimmed V and J ends, which lost 7 bases and 4 bases, there was a span of 4 bases. Germline lookup yields CDR1 MDHEN and CDR2 SYDVKM.

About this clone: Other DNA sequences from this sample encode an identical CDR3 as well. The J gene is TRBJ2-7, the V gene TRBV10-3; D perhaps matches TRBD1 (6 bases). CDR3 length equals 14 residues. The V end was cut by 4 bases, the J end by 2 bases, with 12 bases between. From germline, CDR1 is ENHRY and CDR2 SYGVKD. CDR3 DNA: TGTGCCATCAGTGCGGGCCAGGGGACCTACGAGCAGTACTTC. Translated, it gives CAISAGQGTYEQYF.

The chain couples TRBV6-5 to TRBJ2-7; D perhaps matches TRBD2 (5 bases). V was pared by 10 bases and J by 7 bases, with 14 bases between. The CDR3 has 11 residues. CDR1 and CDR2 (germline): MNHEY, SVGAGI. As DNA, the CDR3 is TGTGCCACGAATGCGGGCATGGAGCAGTACTTC. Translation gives CATNAGMEQYF.

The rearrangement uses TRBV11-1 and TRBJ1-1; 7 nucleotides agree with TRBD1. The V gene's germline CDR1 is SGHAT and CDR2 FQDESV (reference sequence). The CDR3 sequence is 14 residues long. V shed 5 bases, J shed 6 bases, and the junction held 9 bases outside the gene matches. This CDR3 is CASSADPGGPEAFF. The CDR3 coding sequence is TGTGCCAGCAGCGCAGACCCAGGGGGGCCTGAAGCTTTCTTT.

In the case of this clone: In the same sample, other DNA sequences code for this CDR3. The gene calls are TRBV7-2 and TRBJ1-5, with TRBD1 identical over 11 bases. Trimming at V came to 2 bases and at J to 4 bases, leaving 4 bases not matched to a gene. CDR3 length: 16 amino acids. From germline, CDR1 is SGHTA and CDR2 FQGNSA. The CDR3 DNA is TGTGCCAGCAGCTTATCCGGGACAGGGGGAAATCAGCCCCAGCATTTT. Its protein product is CASSLSGTGGNQPQHF.

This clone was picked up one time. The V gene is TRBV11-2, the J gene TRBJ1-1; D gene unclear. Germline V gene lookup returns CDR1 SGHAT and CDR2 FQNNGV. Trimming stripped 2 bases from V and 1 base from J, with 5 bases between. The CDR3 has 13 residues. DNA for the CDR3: TGTGCCAGCAGCTTACACCAGAACACTGAAGCTTTCTTT. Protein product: CASSLHQNTEAFF.

In DNA, the CDR3 is TGCGCCAGCAGCCAAGATCGAGGGAGAGGAGATACGCAGTATTTT. Translating gives CASSQDRGRGDTQYF. This chain joins TRBV4-3 and TRBJ2-3; weak D call: TRBD2 (5 bases). Between the trimmed V and J ends, which lost 0 bases and 5 bases, there was a span of 12 bases. CDR1 and CDR2 from the germline V gene are LGHNA and YSLEER. There are 15 residues in the CDR3.

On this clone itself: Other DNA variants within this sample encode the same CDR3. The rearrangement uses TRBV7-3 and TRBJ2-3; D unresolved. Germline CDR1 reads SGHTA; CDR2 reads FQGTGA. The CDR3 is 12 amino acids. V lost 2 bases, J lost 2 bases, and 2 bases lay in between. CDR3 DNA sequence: TGTGCCAGCAGCTTAGACACAGATACGCAGTATTTT. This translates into CASSLDTDTQYF.

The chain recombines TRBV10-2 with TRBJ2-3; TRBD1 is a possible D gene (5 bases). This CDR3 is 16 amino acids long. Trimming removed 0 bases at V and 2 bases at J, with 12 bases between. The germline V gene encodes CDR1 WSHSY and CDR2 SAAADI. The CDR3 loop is CASSESRVVLTDTQYF. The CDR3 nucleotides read TGCGCCAGCAGTGAGTCCAGGGTAGTCCTCACAGATACGCAGTATTTT.

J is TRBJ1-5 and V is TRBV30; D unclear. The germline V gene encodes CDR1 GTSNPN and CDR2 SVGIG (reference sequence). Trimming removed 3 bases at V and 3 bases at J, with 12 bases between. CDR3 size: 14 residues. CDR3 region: CAWSSDRPNQPQHF. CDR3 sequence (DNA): TGTGCCTGGAGCTCGGATAGGCCCAATCAGCCCCAGCATTTT. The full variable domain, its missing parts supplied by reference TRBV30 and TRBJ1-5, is SQTIHQWPATLVQPVGSPLSLECTVEGTSNPNLYWYRQAAGRGLQLLFYSVGIGQISSEVPQNLSASRPQDRQFILSSKKLLLSDSGFYLCAWSSDRPNQPQHFGDGTRLSIL.

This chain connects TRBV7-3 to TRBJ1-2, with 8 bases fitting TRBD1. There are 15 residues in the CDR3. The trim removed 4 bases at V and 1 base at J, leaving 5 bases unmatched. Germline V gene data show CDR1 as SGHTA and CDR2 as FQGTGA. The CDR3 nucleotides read TGTGCCAGCAGCTCTCAGGGGGCCAATAACTATGGCTACACCTTC. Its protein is CASSSQGANNYGYTF. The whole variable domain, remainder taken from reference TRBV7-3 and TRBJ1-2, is GAGVSQTPSNKVTEKGKYVELRCDPISGHTALYWYRQSLGQGPEFLIYFQGTGAADDSGLPNDRFFAVRPEGSVSTLKIQRTERGDSAVYLCASSSQGANNYGYTFGSGTRLTVV.

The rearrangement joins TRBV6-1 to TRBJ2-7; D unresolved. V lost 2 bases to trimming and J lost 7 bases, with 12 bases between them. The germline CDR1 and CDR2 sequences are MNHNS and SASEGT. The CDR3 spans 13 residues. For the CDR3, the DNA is TGTGCCAGCAGTGAACATCTCTTTAGGGAGCAGTACTTC. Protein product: CASSEHLFREQYF.

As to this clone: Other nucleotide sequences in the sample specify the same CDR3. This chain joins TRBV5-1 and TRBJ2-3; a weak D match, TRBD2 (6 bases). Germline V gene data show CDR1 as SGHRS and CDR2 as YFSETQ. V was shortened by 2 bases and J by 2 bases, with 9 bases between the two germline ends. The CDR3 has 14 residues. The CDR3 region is CASSFGEVTDTQYF. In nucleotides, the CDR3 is TGCGCCAGCAGCTTTGGGGAGGTCACAGATACGCAGTATTTT.

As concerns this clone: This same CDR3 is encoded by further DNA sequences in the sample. CDR3 region: CASSSGQLTEAFF. The CDR3 DNA sequence: TGCGCCAGCAGCTCTGGACAGCTAACTGAAGCTTTCTTT. This sequence joins TRBV5-1 and TRBJ1-1; a weak D match, TRBD1 (6 bases). CDR3 size: 13 residues. Germline CDR1 SGHRS, CDR2 YFSETQ. Between the trimmed V and J ends, which lost 3 bases and 5 bases, there was a span of 11 bases.

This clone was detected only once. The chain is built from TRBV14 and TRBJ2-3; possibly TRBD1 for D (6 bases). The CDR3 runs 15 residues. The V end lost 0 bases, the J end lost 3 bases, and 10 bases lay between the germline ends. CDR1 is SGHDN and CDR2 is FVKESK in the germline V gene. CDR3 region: CASSQDSGATDTQYF. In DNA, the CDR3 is TGTGCCAGCAGCCAAGATTCAGGGGCGACAGATACGCAGTATTTT. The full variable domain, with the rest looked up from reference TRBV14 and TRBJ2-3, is EAGVTQFPSHSVIEKGQTVTLRCDPISGHDNLYWYRRVMGKEIKFLLHFVKESKQDESGMPNNRFLAERTGGTYSTLKVQPAELEDSGVYFCASSQDSGATDTQYFGPGTRLTVL.

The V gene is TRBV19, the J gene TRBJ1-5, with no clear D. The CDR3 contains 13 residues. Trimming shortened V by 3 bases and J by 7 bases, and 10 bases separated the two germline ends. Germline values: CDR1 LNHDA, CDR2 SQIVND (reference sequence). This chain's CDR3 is CASSISSLQPQHF. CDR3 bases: TGTGCCAGTAGTATCTCCTCCTTGCAGCCCCAGCATTTT. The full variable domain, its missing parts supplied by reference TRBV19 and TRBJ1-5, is DGGITQSPKYLFRKEGQNVTLSCEQNLNHDAMYWYRQDPGQGLRLIYYSQIVNDFQKGDIAEGYSVSREKKESFPLTVTSAQKNPTAFYLCASSISSLQPQHFGDGTRLSIL.

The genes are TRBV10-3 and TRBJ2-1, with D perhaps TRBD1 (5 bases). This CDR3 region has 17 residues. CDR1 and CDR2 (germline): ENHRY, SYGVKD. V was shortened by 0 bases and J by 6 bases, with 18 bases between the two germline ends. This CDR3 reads CAISESKFRDYRNEQFF. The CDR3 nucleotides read TGTGCCATCAGTGAGTCGAAGTTCAGGGATTATCGCAATGAGCAGTTCTTC.

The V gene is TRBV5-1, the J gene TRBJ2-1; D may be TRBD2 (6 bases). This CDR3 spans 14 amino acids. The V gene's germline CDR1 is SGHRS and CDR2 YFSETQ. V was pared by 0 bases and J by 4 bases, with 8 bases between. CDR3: CASSLDGGYNEQFF. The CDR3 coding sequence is TGCGCCAGCAGCTTGGACGGGGGTTACAATGAGCAGTTCTTC.

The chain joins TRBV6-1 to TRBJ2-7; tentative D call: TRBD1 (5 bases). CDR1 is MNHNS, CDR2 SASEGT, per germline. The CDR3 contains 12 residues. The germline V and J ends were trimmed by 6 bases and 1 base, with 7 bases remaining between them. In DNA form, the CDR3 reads TGTGCCAGCAGCAGGGTTTCCTACGAGCAGTACTTC. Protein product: CASSRVSYEQYF.

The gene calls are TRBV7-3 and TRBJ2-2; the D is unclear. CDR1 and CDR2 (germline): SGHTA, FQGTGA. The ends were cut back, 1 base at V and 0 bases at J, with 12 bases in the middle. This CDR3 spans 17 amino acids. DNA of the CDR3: TGTGCCAGCAGCTTAAATCGAGACTCCACGAACACCGGGGAGCTGTTTTTT. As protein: CASSLNRDSTNTGELFF.

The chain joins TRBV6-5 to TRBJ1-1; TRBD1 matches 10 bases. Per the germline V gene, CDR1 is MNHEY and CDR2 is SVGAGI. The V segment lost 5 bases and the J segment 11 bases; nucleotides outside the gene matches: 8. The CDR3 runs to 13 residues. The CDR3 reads CASSEPGQGSAFF. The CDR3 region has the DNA TGTGCCAGCAGTGAACCGGGACAGGGGAGCGCTTTCTTT.